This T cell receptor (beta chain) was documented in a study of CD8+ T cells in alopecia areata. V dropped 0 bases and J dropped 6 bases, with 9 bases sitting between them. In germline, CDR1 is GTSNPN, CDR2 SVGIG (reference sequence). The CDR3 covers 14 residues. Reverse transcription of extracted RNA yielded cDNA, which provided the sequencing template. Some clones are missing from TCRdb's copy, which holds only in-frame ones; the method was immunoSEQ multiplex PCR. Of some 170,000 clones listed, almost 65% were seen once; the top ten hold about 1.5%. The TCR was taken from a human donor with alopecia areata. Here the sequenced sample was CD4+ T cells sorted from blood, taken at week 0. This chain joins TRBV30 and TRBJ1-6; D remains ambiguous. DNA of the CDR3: TGTGCCTGGAGTGTAGCCGTCAGTAATTCACCCCTCCACTTT. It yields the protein CAWSVAVSNSPLHF.